This is a list of T cell receptor beta chains from one sample in a study of response to subunit inactivated influenza vaccine. One entry per CDR3 protein, called by TCRdb with MiXCR from the RT-PCR reads. The sample includes 600,000 to 700,000 distinct CDR3 sequences, 13% to 15% of them seen just once. This specimen was PBMCs from blood, taken approximately 15 days before vaccination. The receptors come from a man aged 50-59 years who received an inactivated influenza vaccine. Both conserved end residues are part of each CDR3. Fields, in order: J gene, V gene, D gene, clone size, CDR3 DNA, CDR3 protein. A D gene is named only where the DNA matches it firmly. Clone size, where shown, is once, few, many, or a class for clones that have expanded.

TRBJ2-7 TRBV6-5 NA NA TGTGCCAGCAGTTTATTCAGGGACTCCTACGAGCAGTACTTC CASSLFRDSYEQYF
TRBJ2-7 TRBV20-1 TRBD2 few TGCAGTGCTAGTTCTAGCGGACTGGACGAGCAGTACTTC CSASSSGLDEQYF
TRBJ1-2 TRBV6-2/TRBV6-3 NA few TGTGCCAGCAGTCCCGCGGGAACCTATGGCTACACCTTC CASSPAGTYGYTF
TRBJ2-7 TRBV6-1 TRBD2 once TGTGCCAGCAGTAGCGGGAGGGCCTCTGTCTACGAGCAGTACTTC CASSSGRASVYEQYF
TRBJ2-5 TRBV15 NA few TGTGCCACCAGCAGAGATGGGGCCATACAAGAGACCCAGTACTTC CATSRDGAIQETQYF
TRBJ2-1 TRBV28 TRBD2 NA TGTGCCAGCAGTTTAGGACTAGCGGGTTTCTACAATGAGCAGTTCTTC CASSLGLAGFYNEQFF
TRBJ1-2 TRBV20-1 NA few TGCAGTGCACCAGCGGGGGGAGCAGACTATGGCTACACCTTC CSAPAGGADYGYTF
TRBJ2-2 TRBV5-1 NA many TGCGCCAGCAGCTTGGCCTTGGGTTACGCCGGGGAGCTGTTTTTT CASSLALGYAGELFF
TRBJ2-1 TRBV6-2/TRBV6-3 NA many TGTGCCAGCAGTAGTAGCGTTGAGCAGTTCTTC CASSSSVEQFF
TRBJ1-1 TRBV11-2 NA few TGTGCCAGCAGCTTAGGAACAGGTGTGGGCACTGAAGCTTTCTTT CASSLGTGVGTEAFF
TRBJ1-6 TRBV9 NA NA TGTGCCAGCAGCGTAGATGGGGGTTTGAGATCACCCCTCCACTTT CASSVDGGLRSPLHF
TRBJ1-2 TRBV5-1 NA NA TGCGCCAGCCAAGAGGTAGTCGGTAACTATGGCTACACCTTC CASQEVVGNYGYTF
TRBJ2-7 TRBV5-5 NA few TGTGCCAGCAGCTTGAGGCCAGGGCCCTACGAGCAGTACTTC CASSLRPGPYEQYF
TRBJ2-7 TRBV7-3 TRBD1 NA TGTGCCAGCAGCCTGGACAGGGAAGACGAGCAGTACTTC CASSLDREDEQYF
TRBJ2-1 TRBV4-3 TRBD2 few TGCGCCAGCAGCCAGGAACTCACTAGCGGGACCTACAATGAGCAGTTCTTC CASSQELTSGTYNEQFF
TRBJ1-5 TRBV27 TRBD1 NA TGTGCCAGCAGTTCCACAGGGGTCTCTAGCAATCAGCCCCAGCATTTT CASSSTGVSSNQPQHF
TRBJ2-3 TRBV27 TRBD1 few TGTGCCAGCAGTTTATTGACACCGGGACAGGGGACCACAGATACGCAGTATTTT CASSLLTPGQGTTDTQYF
TRBJ2-7 TRBV29-1 TRBD1 few TGCAGCGCCCAGGGACAGGGAAGCGCCTACGAGCAGTACTTC CSAQGQGSAYEQYF
TRBJ1-3 TRBV11-2 NA few TGTGCCAGCAGCTTTACGGGGCTGGCCATATATTTT CASSFTGLAIYF
TRBJ1-5 TRBV12-3/TRBV12-4 NA many TGTGCCAGCAGTTTGGGGCTAGAGAAACAGCCCCAGCATTTT CASSLGLEKQPQHF
TRBJ1-4 TRBV12-3/TRBV12-4 NA NA TGTGCCAGCAGTTTAGCCGGGATTGGGGATGAAAAACTGTTTTTT CASSLAGIGDEKLFF
TRBJ2-1 TRBV11-1 TRBD2 few TGTGCCAGCAGCTTAGCGACGGGACTAGCGGGAGGGCCAGTAGTTGATGAGCAGTTCTTC CASSLATGLAGGPVVDEQFF
TRBJ2-6 TRBV20-1 TRBD1 NA TGCAGTGCTCCTGACAGGGCTGGGGCCAACGTCCTGACTTTC CSAPDRAGANVLTF
TRBJ2-5 TRBV7-3 NA NA TGTGCCAGCAGCCCTTTCAATCTGTACCAAGAGACCCAGTACTTC CASSPFNLYQETQYF
TRBJ2-3 TRBV15 NA few TGTGCCACCAGCAGAGAGGTTCAGGGGAGTGGTACGCAGTATTTT CATSREVQGSGTQYF
TRBJ2-2 TRBV6-1 TRBD1 few TGTGCCAGCAGTGAACAGGGACAGGCCAACACCGGGGAGCTGTTTTTT CASSEQGQANTGELFF
TRBJ2-5 TRBV5-1 TRBD2 many TGCGCCAGCAGCCGAACTCGGACTAGCGGGGGAGAGACCCAGTACTTC CASSRTRTSGGETQYF
TRBJ1-1 TRBV7-9 NA many TGTGCCAGCAGCTCCGGGGTGAACACTGAAGCTTTCTTT CASSSGVNTEAFF
TRBJ2-5 TRBV20-1 NA NA TGCAGTGCTAGAGATCGGATGGGGACCCAGTACTTC CSARDRMGTQYF
TRBJ2-2 TRBV12-3/TRBV12-4 NA many TGTGCCAGCAGCTGGACTACGAACACCGGGGAGCTGTTTTTT CASSWTTNTGELFF
TRBJ2-3 TRBV6-1 NA few TGTGCCAGCAATCAAGCCCGCACAGATACGCAGTATTTT CASNQARTDTQYF
TRBJ1-1 TRBV6-2/TRBV6-3 NA many TGTGCCAGCAGTTACGACTCCGAGGGGAACACTGAAGCTTTCTTT CASSYDSEGNTEAFF
TRBJ1-3 TRBV4-2 NA many TGTGCCAGCAGCCAAGAATCGAGTGGGGGCTCTGGAAACACCATATATTTT CASSQESSGGSGNTIYF
TRBJ2-5 TRBV6-2/TRBV6-3 NA few TGTGCCAGCAGTCAGGACCCTGACTTCCAAGAGACCCAGTACTTC CASSQDPDFQETQYF
TRBJ2-3 TRBV4-1 NA NA TGCGCCAGCAGCCAAGGCGGAGGAGGCGTAATTTCAATAGATACGCAGTATTTT CASSQGGGGVISIDTQYF
TRBJ2-7 TRBV11-2 TRBD1 many TGTGCCAGCAGCCAAAGAGACAGGGTTCAGTACGAGCAGTACTTC CASSQRDRVQYEQYF
TRBJ2-1 TRBV4-2 TRBD2 few TGTGCCAGCAGCCAACCGGGACTAACCTACAATGAGCAGTTCTTC CASSQPGLTYNEQFF
TRBJ1-2 TRBV20-1 NA few TGCAGTGCTAGACGGCCGACGTATAACTATGGCTACACCTTC CSARRPTYNYGYTF
TRBJ2-5 TRBV11-2 NA NA TGTGCCAGCAGCCCCGGGGGGCCCCTGAGAGAGACCCAGTACTTC CASSPGGPLRETQYF
TRBJ2-7 TRBV5-1 NA NA TGCGCCAGCAGCCCGGGACGGCTACCCCCTCATGTCTACGAGCAGTACTTC CASSPGRLPPHVYEQYF
TRBJ1-1 TRBV7-9 TRBD1 few TGTGCCAGCAGCTCTAGGGGGACAGGGTCCCCTGAAGCTTTCTTT CASSSRGTGSPEAFF
TRBJ2-7 TRBV11-2 NA few TGTGCCAGCAGCCCCGGGAATCTCTACGAGCAGTACTTC CASSPGNLYEQYF
TRBJ2-1 TRBV5-1 TRBD2 many TGCGCCAGCAGCCCCGGGGGGGGGTTCTCCTACAATGAGCAGTTCTTC CASSPGGGFSYNEQFF
TRBJ1-1 TRBV5-1 NA few TGCGCCAGCAGCTTGGCCACAGCAGGGATGAACACTGAAGCTTTCTTT CASSLATAGMNTEAFF
TRBJ1-5 TRBV6-2/TRBV6-3 TRBD1 few TGTGCCAGCAGTAAAGGGAGACAGGGTAGCAATCAGCCCCAGCATTTT CASSKGRQGSNQPQHF